This paragraph reports one T cell receptor (beta chain). V trimming: 10 bases; J trimming: 5 bases; junction bases outside the gene matches: 11. The CDR3 is 14 residues long. CDR1 and CDR2 from the germline V gene are LNHDA and SQIVND (reference sequence). This record belongs to a study of cytomegalovirus exposure and HLA in healthy donors. It was with 60 Vbeta and 13 Jbeta primers that the PCR ran. Here immunoSEQ multiplex PCR was the method, and the copy in TCRdb shows in-frame clones only, minus some. This sample carries fewer than 250,000 clones, over 60% of them seen once, and the ten largest clones take approximately 4.8%.

The source of this sequence is a man aged 30 to 39 in good health and CMV-seropositive. The V and J genes are TRBV19 and TRBJ2-1; 7 bases align to TRBD2. Sequencing was done on a sample of PBMCs. CDR3 region: CATSAGVRNNEQFF. For the CDR3, the DNA is TGTGCCACCTCGGCGGGAGTGAGGAACAATGAGCAGTTCTTC.